The 2 T cell receptor beta chains in this list originate from one sample, sequenced in a study of shared clonotypes between healthy human individuals. Sequencing was performed with immunoSEQ multiplex PCR; in TCRdb, only in-frame clones are kept and a portion is missing. The sample includes approximately 2.1 million clones, 85% to 95% of them seen just once. Sequenced material: naive CD4+ T cells from PBMCs. Subset denoted: CD45RA+ positively selected. The receptors stem from a man aged 18 to 29 in good health. Some clones in this sample may be carry-over from other donors' samples.

This clone occurred once. The rearrangement uses TRBV11-3 and TRBJ1-3; no clear D. The CDR3 runs 13 residues. Germline V gene sequence: CDR1 SGHNT, CDR2 YENEEA. The V end lost 0 bases, the J end lost 5 bases, and 5 bases lay between the germline ends. The CDR3 region has the DNA TGTGCCAGCAGCTTAGATTCACGAAACACCATATATTTT. Translation gives CASSLDSRNTIYF.

Regarding this clone: Other DNA sequences in the sample encode the same CDR3. The J gene is TRBJ1-1, the V gene TRBV7-3, with unresolved D. In germline, CDR1 is SGHTA, CDR2 FQGTGA. The CDR3 extends over 13 amino acids. The V end lost 2 bases, the J end lost 2 bases, and 6 bases lay between the germline ends. The CDR3 bases are TGTGCCAGCAGCTTACTAAGTAACACTGAAGCTTTCTTT. Translation gives CASSLLSNTEAFF.